The T cell receptor beta chain under discussion was sequenced for a study of blood T cells in healthy people across ages. Study conclusions and caveats: Roughly linearly, TCR beta diversity per million T cells fell as age increased.

Concerning this clonotype: Antigen unknown.

Primers used in a second PCR of roughly 6 to 11 cycles were a sample-barcoded 5' primer and a J-beta primer mix. TCRdb re-analysed the 5' RACE reads in MiXCR, keeping a single row per CDR3 protein. The sample lists approximately 780,000 distinct CDR3 sequences, around 24% occurring once. CDR3 length: 16 amino acids. Germline lookup yields CDR1 DFQATT and CDR2 SNEGSKA (reference sequence). Trimming took 1 base from V and 1 from J; bases not matched to a gene: 4. These data also formed part of another study, on T cells of mothers and their children. Turning to that study: The study obtained over 8 million TCR beta CDR3 reads per mother and some 3 million per child. Relative to unrelated pairs, biologically related mother-child dyads exhibited marginally greater, non-significant overlap.

The rearrangement uses TRBV20-1 and TRBJ2-5; 12 positions match TRBD2. The receptor comes from a boy under 18 in good health. Input material: blood. Written as DNA, the CDR3 is TGCAGTGCTAGAGCGACTAGCGGGGGACTCCAAGAGACCCAGTACTTC. Encoded protein: CSARATSGGLQETQYF.